Given below is one T cell receptor beta chain in context. Its antigen is currently not known. Within one base of it there is no much larger clone, and no base qualities were kept. This specimen comes from a study of PD-1 blockade in mismatch repair-deficient tumors (dated by TCRdb to about 2017). The study in broad terms: The trial enrolled about 90 consecutive patients with roughly 13 mismatch repair-deficient cancer types between 2013 and late 2016, all previously treated and progressing. Tumor-associated T cell clones in the peripheral blood of patients responding to PD-1 blockade were tracked using deep sequencing of TCR CDR3 regions.

A distance of 12 bases separates the germline ends of V and J, which lose 6 bases and 6 bases respectively. Looking up the germline V gene (reference sequence) yields CDR1 LNHDA and CDR2 SQIVND. From its cysteine to its phenylalanine, the CDR3 spans 13 amino acids. Of all the DNA, just the CDR3 is kept, 39 bases in frame from base 1. Receptors were amplified or captured by the immunoSEQ multiplex PCR assay. TCRdb carries this immuneACCESS record with in-frame sequences only. Its versions omit some clonotypes, under half of them owing to an unresolved V gene in the studies checked, with the rest unexplained. Counted in this sample were 80,000 to 130,000 clones; about four fifths of them appeared once. The biggest ten clones account for around 6.5% of the sample. Mismatch repair deficiency in every enrolled patient was established by polymerase chain reaction or immunohistochemistry. TCR sequencing was carried out for three patients who responded to pembrolizumab therapy. The phase II trial prospectively tested pembrolizumab PD-1 blockade in advanced mismatch repair-deficient cancers regardless of tissue of origin. Peripheral blood T cell samples were serially collected before and at multiple times after PD-1 blockade was started. Blood sampling time points were reported as weeks after the first dose of pembrolizumab.

The full study reports these points: After pembrolizumab, tumor-resident clones, which were often undetectable in blood before treatment, expanded rapidly and then contracted, generally ahead of radiologic responses.

The sequenced sample was peripheral blood, obtained roughly eight months after starting pembrolizumab. Rearrangement joined TRBV19 to TRBJ1-5, with no D gene named confidently. The clonotype comes from an adult with mismatch repair-deficient cancer. The bases are TGTGCCAGTAGGGAGCCCCGTGGTCAGCCCCAGCATTTT. The resulting protein is CASREPRGQPQHF.